This is a list of T cell receptor beta chains from one sample in a study of OX40 agonist ivuxolimab in advanced cancers. Assay used: immunoSEQ multiplex PCR; TCRdb lists only in-frame clones, some missing. The sample has around 77,000 clones; less than 90% are singletons. Sequences were derived from CD4+ or CD8+ T cells sorted from blood, sampled in a trial of the OX40 agonist ivuxolimab. The source is an adult with an advanced solid tumor such as melanoma, head and neck, liver or kidney cancer. Both conserved end residues are part of each CDR3. The order of the fields is CDR3 length, J gene, V gene, CDR3 protein.

14	TRBJ1-4	TRBV6-5	CASSYSRGSRELFF
15	TRBJ1-6	TRBV6-5	CASSYSFSYNSPLHF
17	TRBJ1-6	TRBV4-3	CASSQYFDGDLNSPLHF
14	TRBJ1-2	TRBV6-5	CTSSQNTANYGYTF
13	TRBJ1-1	TRBV7-8	CASSLVENTEAFF
13	TRBJ2-3	TRBV29-1	CSVDGQAPDTQYF
14	TRBJ1-2	TRBV25-1	CASSEEGTGPSYTF
14	TRBJ2-5	TRBV5-1	CASSLEGLGETQYF
15	TRBJ2-2	TRBV4-1	CASSRIQDNTGELFF
12	TRBJ1-6	TRBV19	CASSIANSPLHF
13	TRBJ2-7	TRBV7-7	CASSRDGSGEQYF
16	TRBJ1-3	TRBV5-1	CASRPPEANSGNTIYF
18	TRBJ2-1	TRBV19	CASSTLQNKFSGTNEQFF
15	TRBJ1-2	TRBV9	CASNWGGRGGDGYTF
16	TRBJ1-4	TRBV4-3	CASSQVRAGGNEKLFF
15	TRBJ1-1	TRBV6-5	CASSPDRVGTTEAFF
15	TRBJ2-7	TRBV4-3	CASSPTHGTSNEQYF
14	TRBJ2-1	TRBV2	CASRGTSVSNEQFF
18	TRBJ1-2	TRBV5-1	CASSLDPRRQGNNYGYTF
13	TRBJ2-2	TRBV19	CASHGQGAWELFF
16	TRBJ2-1	TRBV7-2	CASSPPGLAPYNEQFF
13	TRBJ1-1	TRBV11-2	CASSLAQNTEAFF
15	TRBJ1-1	TRBV5-1	CASSLTSPGVTEAFF
15	TRBJ2-7	TRBV6-1	CASSDKLRSSYEQYF
13	TRBJ2-2	TRBV30	CAWNGINTGELFF
13	TRBJ2-4	TRBV6-6	CASSLDLGAIQYF
14	TRBJ1-4	TRBV7-8	CASSLPGGNEKLFF
17	TRBJ1-1	TRBV2	CASRTFRGQSTPAEAFF
15	TRBJ2-7	TRBV7-2	CASRRSGTGEHEQYF
13	TRBJ1-3	TRBV30	CAWTGDFGNTIYF
17	TRBJ1-2	TRBV10-3	CATPRLGQGPGNYGYTF
14	TRBJ1-5	TRBV7-2	CASSSGQGIQPQHF
13	TRBJ2-3	TRBV6-5	CASSGADTDTQYF
14	TRBJ2-5	TRBV5-6	CASRDRGRGETQYF
16	TRBJ2-2	TRBV18	CASSPGEQGRTGELFF
14	TRBJ2-7	TRBV6-5	CASRRADSPYEQYF
14	TRBJ1-6	TRBV6-4	CASRSTDYNSPLHF
15	TRBJ1-6	TRBV5-1	CASSSGTGGNSPLHF
14	TRBJ2-7	TRBV7-2	CASSSLGEAREQYF
16	TRBJ1-4	TRBV25-1	CASSPPGQAINEKLFF
15	TRBJ2-6	TRBV19	CASSTEGSGANVLTF